This TCR beta chain came from a study of shared clonotypes between healthy human individuals. Background on the study: With ages of 18 to 49, the donors were a couple of women and three men. Study-wide findings and caveats: The authors sampled blood alone, and tissue repertoires likely differ. When naive CD4 clonotypes were compared across four donors, 5% to 5.5% were shared.

Method: immunoSEQ multiplex PCR; TCRdb's copy keeps in-frame clones and lacks some. The table has some 2 million clones, roughly 95% seen once. In regard to this clone: Its target is unknown.

V shed 5 bases, J shed 4 bases, and the junction held 6 bases outside the gene matches. CDR3 length: 14 amino acids. CDR1 is SEHNR and CDR2 is FQNEAQ in the germline V gene (reference sequence). The sample taken for sequencing was naive CD4+ T cells sorted from blood. The subset: CD45RA+ positively selected. V and J are TRBV7-9 and TRBJ1-1, with 8 nucleotides matching TRBD1. The receptor was isolated from a man aged 18 to 30 in good health. CDR3 residues: CASSAGQGGTEAFF. The CDR3 DNA reads as TGTGCCAGCAGCGCCGGACAGGGAGGCACTGAAGCTTTCTTT.